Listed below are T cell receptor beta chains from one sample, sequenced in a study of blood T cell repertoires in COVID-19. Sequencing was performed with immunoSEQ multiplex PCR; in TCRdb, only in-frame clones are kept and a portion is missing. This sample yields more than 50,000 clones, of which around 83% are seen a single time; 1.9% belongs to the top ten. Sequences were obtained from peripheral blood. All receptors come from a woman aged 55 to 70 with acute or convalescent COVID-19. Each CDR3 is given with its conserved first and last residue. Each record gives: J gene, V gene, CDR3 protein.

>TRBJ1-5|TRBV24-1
CATSDAGGHQPQHF
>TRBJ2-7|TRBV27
CASSPTGTGPYEQYF
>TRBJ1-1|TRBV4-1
CASSQPTTEAFF
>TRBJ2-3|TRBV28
CASGPWRRGADTQYF
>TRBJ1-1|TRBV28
CASSLGGTGGTEAFF
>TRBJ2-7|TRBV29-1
CSVGYRGGPSYEQYF
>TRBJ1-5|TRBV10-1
CARSKDRNNQPQHF
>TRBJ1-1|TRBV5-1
CASSFQVGATEAFF
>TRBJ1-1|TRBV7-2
CASSVTGGVTEAFF
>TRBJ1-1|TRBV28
CASLKGGPNTEAFF
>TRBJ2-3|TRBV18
CASSPPGTGRHTQYF
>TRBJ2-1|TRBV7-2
CASRTSGRKVNEQFF
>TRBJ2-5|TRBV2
CASSEETRETQYF
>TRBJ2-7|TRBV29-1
CSVNRTPYEQYF
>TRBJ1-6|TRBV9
CASSAGTGGQSPLHF
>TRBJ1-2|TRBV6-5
CASSYSTEPRNGYTF
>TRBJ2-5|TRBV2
CASSRGRRETQYF
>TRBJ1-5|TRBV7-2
CASSLGSGQGYQPQHF
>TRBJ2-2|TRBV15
CATSRDKRQGYTGELFF
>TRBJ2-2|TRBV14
CASSQNYAGGAGELFF
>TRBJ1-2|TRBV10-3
CAISESPGEGYTF
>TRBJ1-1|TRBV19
CASSSRRTGGMNTEAFF
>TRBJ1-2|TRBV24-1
CATSDGTTGYYGYTF
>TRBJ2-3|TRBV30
CAWSVSHRPRGTDTQYF
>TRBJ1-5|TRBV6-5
CASRKTGSNQPQHF
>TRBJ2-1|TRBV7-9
CASSLTGQGKDEQFF
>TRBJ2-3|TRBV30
CAWRLAGILSTDTQYF
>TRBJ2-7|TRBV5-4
CASSPSEGRYEQYF
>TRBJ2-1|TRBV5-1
CASSLGDYQRDEQFF
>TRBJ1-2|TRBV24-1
CATSDPRKGQGLGYTF
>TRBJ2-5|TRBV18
CASSPPVSGETQYF
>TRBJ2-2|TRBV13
CASSYQNRDGGWGELFF
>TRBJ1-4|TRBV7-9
CASSSSEGDTNEKLFF
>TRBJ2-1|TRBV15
CATSRNSGSGNYNEQFF
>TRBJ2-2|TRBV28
CASSPGDSRNTGELFF
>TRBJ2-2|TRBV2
CASSEASLLGTGELFF
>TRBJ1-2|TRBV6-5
CASSYGGGIGVYTF
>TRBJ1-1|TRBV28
CASSPLDRANTEAFF
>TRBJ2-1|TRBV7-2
CASSLGWRGGGNEQFF
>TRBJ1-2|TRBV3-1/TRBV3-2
CASSSGQGSFPGYF
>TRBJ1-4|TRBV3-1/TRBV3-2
CASSHRQGLNEKLFF
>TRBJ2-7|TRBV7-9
CASSPTRNEQYF
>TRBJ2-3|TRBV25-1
CASTSPSTDTQYF
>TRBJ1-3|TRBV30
CAWSVPQGTAGNTIYF
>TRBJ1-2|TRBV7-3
CASSLDPGGGSNYGYTF
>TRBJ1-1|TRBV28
CASRTQGLEAFF
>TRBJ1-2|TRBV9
CASSVGAGSGYTF
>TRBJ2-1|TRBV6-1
CASSHGLSEQFF
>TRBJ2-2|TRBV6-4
CASKGQVNTGELFF
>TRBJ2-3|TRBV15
CATSRVTLWRESTDTQYF
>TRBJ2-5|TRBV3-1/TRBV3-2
CASSRDRDKRPETQYF
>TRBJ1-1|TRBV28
CASSPPWSLNTEAFF
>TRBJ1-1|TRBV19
CASSLWTANTEAFF
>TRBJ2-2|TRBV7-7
CASSLVPGSNTGELFF
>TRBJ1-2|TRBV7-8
CASSLYDRGSGYTF
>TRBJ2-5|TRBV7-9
CASSLPQGDPGEETQYF
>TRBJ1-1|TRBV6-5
CASSHSEGGINTEAFF